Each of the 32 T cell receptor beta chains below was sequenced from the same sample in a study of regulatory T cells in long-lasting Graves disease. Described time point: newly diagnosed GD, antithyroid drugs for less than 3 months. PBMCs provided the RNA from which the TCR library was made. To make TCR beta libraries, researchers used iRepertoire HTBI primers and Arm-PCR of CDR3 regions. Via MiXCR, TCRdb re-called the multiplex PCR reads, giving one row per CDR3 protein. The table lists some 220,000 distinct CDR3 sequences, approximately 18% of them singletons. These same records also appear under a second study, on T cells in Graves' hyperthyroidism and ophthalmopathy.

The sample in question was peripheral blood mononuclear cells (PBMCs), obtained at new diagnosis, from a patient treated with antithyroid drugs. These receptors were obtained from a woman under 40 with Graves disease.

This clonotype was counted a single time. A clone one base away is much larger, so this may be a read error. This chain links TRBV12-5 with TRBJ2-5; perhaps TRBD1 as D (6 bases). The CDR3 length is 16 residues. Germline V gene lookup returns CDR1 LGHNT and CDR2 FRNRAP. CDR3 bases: TGTGCTAGTGGTTTGGTACTTGGACAGTTTCAAGGGACCCAGTACTTC. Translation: CASGLVLGQFQGTQYF.

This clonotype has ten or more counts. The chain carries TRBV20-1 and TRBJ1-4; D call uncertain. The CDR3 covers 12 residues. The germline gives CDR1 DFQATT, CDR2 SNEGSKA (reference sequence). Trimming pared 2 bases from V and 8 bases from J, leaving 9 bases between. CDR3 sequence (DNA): TGCAGTGCTAGACGGCCCGGGGAAAAACTGTTTTTT. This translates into CSARRPGEKLFF.

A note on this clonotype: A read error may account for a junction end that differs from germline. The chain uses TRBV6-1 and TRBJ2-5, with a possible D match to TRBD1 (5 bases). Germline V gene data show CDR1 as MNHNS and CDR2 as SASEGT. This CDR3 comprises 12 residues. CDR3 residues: CASREGVKTQYF. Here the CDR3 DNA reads TGTGCCAGCAGGGAAGGGGTGAAGACCCAGTACTTC.

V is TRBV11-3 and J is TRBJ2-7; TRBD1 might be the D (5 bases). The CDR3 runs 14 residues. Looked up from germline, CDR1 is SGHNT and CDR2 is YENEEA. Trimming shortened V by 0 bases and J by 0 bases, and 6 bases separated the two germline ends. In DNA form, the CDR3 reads TGTGCCAGCAGCTTAGATGACAGCTCCTACGAGCAGTACTTC. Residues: CASSLDDSSYEQYF.

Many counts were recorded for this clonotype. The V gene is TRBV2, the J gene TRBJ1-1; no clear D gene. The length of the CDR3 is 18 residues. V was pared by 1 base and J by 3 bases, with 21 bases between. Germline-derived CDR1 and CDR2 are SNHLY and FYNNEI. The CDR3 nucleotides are TGTGCCAGCAGTGAAGATCTGGCCGCCAGCAATAGGGACACTGAAGCTTTCTTT. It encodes CASSEDLAASNRDTEAFF.

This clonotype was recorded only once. This CDR3 reads CASSVDLQNEKLFF. The CDR3 DNA sequence: TGTGCCAGCAGCGTAGATCTACAGAATGAAAAACTGTTTTTT. The gene calls are TRBV9 and TRBJ1-4; the D is unclear. CDR3 size: 14 residues. Trimming took 0 bases from V and 5 from J, leaving 8 bases between them. CDR1 and CDR2 from the germline V gene are SGDLS and YYNGEE. Using reference TRBV9 and TRBJ1-4 for the parts outside the CDR3, the full variable domain is DSGVTQTPKHLITATGQRVTLRCSPRSGDLSVYWYQQSLDQGLQFLIQYYNGEERAKGNILERFSAQQFPDLHSELNLSSLELGDSALYFCASSVDLQNEKLFFGSGTQLSVL.

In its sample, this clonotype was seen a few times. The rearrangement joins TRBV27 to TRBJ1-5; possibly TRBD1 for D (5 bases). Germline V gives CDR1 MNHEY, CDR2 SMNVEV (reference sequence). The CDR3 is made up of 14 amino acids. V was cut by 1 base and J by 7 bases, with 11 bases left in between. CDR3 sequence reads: CASSLLGREQPQHF. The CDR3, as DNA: TGTGCCAGCAGTTTATTGGGCAGGGAGCAGCCCCAGCATTTT.

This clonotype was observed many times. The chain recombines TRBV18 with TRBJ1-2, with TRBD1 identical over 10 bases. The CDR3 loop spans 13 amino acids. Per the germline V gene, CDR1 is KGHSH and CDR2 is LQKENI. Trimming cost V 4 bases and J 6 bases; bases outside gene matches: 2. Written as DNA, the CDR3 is TGTGCCAGCTCACAGACAGGGGGCGATGGCTACACCTTC. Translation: CASSQTGGDGYTF.

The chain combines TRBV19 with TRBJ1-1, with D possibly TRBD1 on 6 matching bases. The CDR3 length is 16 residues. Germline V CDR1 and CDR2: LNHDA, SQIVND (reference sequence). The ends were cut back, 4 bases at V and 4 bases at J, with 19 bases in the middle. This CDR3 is CASSKRGGALGTEAFF. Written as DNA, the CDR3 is TGTGCCAGTAGTAAGAGAGGGGGGGCTTTGGGCACTGAAGCTTTCTTT.

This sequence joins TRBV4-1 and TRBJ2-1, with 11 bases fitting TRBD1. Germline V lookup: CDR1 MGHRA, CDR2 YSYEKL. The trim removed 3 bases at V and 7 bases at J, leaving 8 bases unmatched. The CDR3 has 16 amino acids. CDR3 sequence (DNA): TGCGCCAGCAGCCACCTCGGGACAGGGGGGTGGAATGAGCAGTTCTTC. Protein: CASSHLGTGGWNEQFF.

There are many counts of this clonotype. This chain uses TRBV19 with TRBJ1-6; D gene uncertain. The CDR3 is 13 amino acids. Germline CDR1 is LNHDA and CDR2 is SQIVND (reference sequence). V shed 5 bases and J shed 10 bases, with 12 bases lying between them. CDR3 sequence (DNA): TGTGCCAGTAGTTCGAGTATGAGGTCACCCCTCCACTTT. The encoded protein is CASSSSMRSPLHF.

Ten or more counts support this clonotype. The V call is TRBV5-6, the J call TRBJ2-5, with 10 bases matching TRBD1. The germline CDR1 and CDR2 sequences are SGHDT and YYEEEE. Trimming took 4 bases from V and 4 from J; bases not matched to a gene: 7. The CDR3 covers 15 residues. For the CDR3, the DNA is TGTGCCAGCAGCATCCCGGGACAGGGGCCAGAGACCCAGTACTTC. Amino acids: CASSIPGQGPETQYF.

The CDR3 DNA follows: TGTGCCAGCAGCGCTAAGACTAGCGGGGGGGTTAATGAGCAGTTCTTC. Protein: CASSAKTSGGVNEQFF. This chain connects TRBV11-1 to TRBJ2-1; 14 positions match TRBD2. Looked up from germline, CDR1 is SGHAT and CDR2 is FQDESV (reference sequence). J lost 7 bases, V lost 5 bases, and 7 bases had no gene match. CDR3 length: 16 residues.

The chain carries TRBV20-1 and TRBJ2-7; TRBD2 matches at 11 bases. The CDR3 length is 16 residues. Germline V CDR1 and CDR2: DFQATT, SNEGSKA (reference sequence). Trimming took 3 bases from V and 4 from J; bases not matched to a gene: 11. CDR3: CSASGLAGGPGYEQYF. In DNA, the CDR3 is TGCAGTGCTAGTGGGCTAGCGGGGGGACCGGGTTACGAGCAGTACTTC.

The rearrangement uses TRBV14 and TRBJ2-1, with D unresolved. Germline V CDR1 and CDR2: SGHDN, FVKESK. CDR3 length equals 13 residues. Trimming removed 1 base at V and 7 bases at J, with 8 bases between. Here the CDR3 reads CASSQGWGNEQFF. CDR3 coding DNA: TGTGCCAGCAGCCAAGGATGGGGAAATGAGCAGTTCTTC.

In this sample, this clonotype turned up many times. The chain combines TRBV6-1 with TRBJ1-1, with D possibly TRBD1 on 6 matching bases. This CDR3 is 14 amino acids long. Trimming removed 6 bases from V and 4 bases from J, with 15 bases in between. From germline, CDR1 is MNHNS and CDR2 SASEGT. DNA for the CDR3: TGTGCCAGCAGCCGGGACATCGGTGGCACTGAAGCTTTCTTT. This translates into CASSRDIGGTEAFF.

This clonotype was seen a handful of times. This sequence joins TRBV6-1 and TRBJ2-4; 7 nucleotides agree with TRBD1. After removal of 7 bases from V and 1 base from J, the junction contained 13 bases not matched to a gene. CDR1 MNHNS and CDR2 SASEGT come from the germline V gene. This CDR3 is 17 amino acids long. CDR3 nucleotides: TGTGCCAGCACCCCGGACAGGCTCGGTGGGGCCAAAAACATTCAGTACTTC. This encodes CASTPDRLGGAKNIQYF.

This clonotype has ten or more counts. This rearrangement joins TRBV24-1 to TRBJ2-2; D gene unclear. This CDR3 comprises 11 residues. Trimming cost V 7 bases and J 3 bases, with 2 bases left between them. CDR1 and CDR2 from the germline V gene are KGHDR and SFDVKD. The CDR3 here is CATSYTGELFF. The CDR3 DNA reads TGTGCCACCAGCTACACCGGGGAGCTGTTTTTT.

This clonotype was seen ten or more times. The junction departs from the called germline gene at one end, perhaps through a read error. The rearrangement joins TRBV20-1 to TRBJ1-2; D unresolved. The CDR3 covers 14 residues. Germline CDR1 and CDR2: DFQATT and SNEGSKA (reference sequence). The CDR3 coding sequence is TGCAGGGCTACATCCGGTGGACGGGGAGATGGCTACACCTTC. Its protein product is CRATSGGRGDGYTF.

CDR3 in DNA: TGTGCCAGCAGTTTAAGGCCATCGGAATTCGGCTACACCTTC. It encodes CASSLRPSEFGYTF. This rearrangement joins TRBV27 to TRBJ1-2; D gene unclear. V lost 2 bases, J lost 8 bases, and 15 bases lay in between. Germline lookup yields CDR1 MNHEY and CDR2 SMNVEV (reference sequence). The CDR3 runs to 14 residues.

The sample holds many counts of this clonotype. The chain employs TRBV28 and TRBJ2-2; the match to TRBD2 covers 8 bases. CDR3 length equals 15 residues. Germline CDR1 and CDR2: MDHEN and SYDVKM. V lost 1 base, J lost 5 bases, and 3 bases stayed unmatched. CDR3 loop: CASSLYGGGTGELFF. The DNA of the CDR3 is TGTGCCAGCAGTTTATACGGGGGGGGAACCGGGGAGCTGTTTTTT.

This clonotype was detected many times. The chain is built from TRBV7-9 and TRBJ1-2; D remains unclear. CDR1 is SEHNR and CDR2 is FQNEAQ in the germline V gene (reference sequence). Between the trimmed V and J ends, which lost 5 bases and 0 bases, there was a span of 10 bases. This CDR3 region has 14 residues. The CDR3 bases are TGTGCCAGCAGCAGGATGACTACTAACTATGGCTACACCTTC. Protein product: CASSRMTTNYGYTF.

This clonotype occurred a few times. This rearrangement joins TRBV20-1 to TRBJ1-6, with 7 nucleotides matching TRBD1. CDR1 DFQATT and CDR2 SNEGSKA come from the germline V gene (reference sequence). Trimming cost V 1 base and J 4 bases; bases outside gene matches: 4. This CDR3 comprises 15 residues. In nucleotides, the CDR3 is TGCAGTGCTAGAGCAGGGGGGGATTATAATTCACCCCTCCACTTT. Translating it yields CSARAGGDYNSPLHF.

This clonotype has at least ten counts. CDR3 region: CASSSAGVGETQYF. The CDR3 DNA follows: TGTGCCAGCAGCTCTGCGGGGGTAGGAGAGACCCAGTACTTC. This chain joins TRBV7-3 and TRBJ2-5; 7 nucleotides line up with TRBD2. Germline V gives CDR1 SGHTA, CDR2 FQGTGA. The V segment lost 4 bases and the J segment 4 bases; nucleotides outside the gene matches: 6. The CDR3 has 14 amino acids.

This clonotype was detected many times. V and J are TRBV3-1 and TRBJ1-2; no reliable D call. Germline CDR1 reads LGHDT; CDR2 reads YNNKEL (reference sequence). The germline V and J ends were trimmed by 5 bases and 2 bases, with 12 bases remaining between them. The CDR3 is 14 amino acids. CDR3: CASSGPEGNYGYTF. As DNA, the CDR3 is TGTGCCAGCAGCGGGCCCGAGGGCAACTATGGCTACACCTTC.

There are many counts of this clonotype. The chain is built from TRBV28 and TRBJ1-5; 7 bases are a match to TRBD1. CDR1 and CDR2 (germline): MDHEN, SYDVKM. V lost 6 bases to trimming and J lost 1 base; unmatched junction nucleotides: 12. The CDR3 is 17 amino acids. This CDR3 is CASRLRQGRGSNQPQHF. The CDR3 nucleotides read TGTGCCAGCAGACTTCGACAGGGACGGGGAAGCAATCAGCCCCAGCATTTT.

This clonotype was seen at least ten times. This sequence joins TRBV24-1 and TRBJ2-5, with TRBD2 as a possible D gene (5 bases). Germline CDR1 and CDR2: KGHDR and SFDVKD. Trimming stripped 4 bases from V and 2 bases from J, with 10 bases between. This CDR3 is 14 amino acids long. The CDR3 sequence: CATSDHGRQETQYF. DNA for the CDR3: TGTGCCACCAGTGACCATGGGAGACAAGAGACCCAGTACTTC.

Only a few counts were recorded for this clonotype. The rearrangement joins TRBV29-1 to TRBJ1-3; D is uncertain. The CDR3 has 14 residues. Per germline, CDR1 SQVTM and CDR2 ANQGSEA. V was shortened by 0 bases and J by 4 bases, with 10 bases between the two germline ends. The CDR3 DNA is TGCAGCGTTGAAGATGAGCACAGCGGAAACACCATATATTTT. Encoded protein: CSVEDEHSGNTIYF.

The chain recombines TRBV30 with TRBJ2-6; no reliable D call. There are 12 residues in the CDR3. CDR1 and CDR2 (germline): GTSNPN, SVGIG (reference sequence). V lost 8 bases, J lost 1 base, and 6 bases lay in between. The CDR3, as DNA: TGTGCCCGGGTGTCTGGGGCCAACGTCCTGACTTTC. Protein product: CARVSGANVLTF.

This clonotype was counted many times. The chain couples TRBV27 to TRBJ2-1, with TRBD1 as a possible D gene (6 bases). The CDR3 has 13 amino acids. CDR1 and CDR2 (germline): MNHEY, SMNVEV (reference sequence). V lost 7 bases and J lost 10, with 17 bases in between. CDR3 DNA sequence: TGTGCCAGCAAGGGGGTGGGGGATGAAGAGCAGTTCTTC. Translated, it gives CASKGVGDEEQFF.

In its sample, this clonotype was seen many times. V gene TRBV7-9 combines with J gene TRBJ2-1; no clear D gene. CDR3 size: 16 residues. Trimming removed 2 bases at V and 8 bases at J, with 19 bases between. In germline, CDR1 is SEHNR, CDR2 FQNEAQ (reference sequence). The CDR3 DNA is TGTGCCAGCAGCTTAAGTGGCGGATCTCCCGGCGATGAGCAGTTCTTC. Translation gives CASSLSGGSPGDEQFF.

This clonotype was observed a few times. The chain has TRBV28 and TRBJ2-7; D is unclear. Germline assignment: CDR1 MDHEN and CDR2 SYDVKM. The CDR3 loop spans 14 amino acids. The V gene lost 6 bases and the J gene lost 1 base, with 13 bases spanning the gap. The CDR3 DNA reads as TGTGCCAGCAGGGGCGTAGGGTTGTCCTACGAGCAGTACTTC. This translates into CASRGVGLSYEQYF.